Listed below are T cell receptor beta chains from one sample, sequenced in a study of fetal regulatory T cell absence and autoimmunity. TCRdb's table, derived via immunoSEQ multiplex PCR, lists solely in-frame clones and lacks some. Altogether approximately 46,000 clones are present, about four fifths being singletons, with the ten largest covering less than 0.5%. The source material was cord blood. The receptors originated from a newborn boy with IPEX syndrome. Both conserved end residues are trimmed from each CDR3. Each record gives: clone size, J gene, V gene, CDR3 protein. Clone size is not always given. Where it is, it says once, few, many or a class for expanded clones.

>NA|TRBJ1-5|TRBV5-1
ASSLMGDQPQH
>NA|TRBJ1-2|TRBV4-1
ASSHGQGAFYGYT
>NA|TRBJ2-1|TRBV6-1
ASSRGRNEQF
>NA|TRBJ1-1|TRBV7-9
ASSFRDTEAF
>NA|TRBJ2-7|TRBV4-1
ASSQELAGEQY
>NA|TRBJ2-1|TRBV5-1
ASSLASGGAVNEQF
>NA|TRBJ2-3|TRBV5-1
ASSITQGSTDTQY
>NA|TRBJ2-1|TRBV6-5
ASSIGQASYNEQF
>NA|TRBJ1-5|TRBV5-1
ASSLRGQPQH
>once|TRBJ1-4|TRBV28
ASSLRVGKLF